The 17 T cell receptor beta chains given below trace back to one sample, sequenced in a study of T cell repertoires in cytomegalovirus infection. TCRdb processed the reads anew with MiXCR; each CDR3 protein has one entry. The sample has 250,000 to 350,000 distinct CDR3 sequences, about 23% seen once. The sample consisted of PBMCs. The receptors derive from a human donor in good health (CMV status not recorded). Some clones in this sample may be carry-over from other donors' samples.

This clonotype was observed once. The chain links TRBV7-6 to TRBJ2-3; no definite D call. CDR1 SGHVS and CDR2 FNYEAQ come from the germline V gene. The CDR3 extends over 13 amino acids. Trimming removed 5 bases at V and 4 bases at J, with 10 bases between. As DNA, the CDR3 is TGTGCCAGCAGCGGATTGAACGCAGATACGCAGTATTTT. This gives the protein CASSGLNADTQYF. Together with reference TRBV7-6 and TRBJ2-3, the CDR3 gives the full variable domain: GAGVSQSPRYKVTKRGQDVALRCDPISGHVSLYWYRQALGQGPEFLTYFNYEAQQDKSGLPNDRFSAERPEGSISTLTIQRTEQRDSAMYRCASSGLNADTQYFGPGTRLTVL.

The CDR3 is CASSLLTGSGEQFF. Here the CDR3 DNA reads TGTGCCAGCAGTTTATTAACGGGATCTGGGGAGCAGTTCTTC. V is TRBV12-3 or TRBV12-4 and J is TRBJ2-1, with a weak D call TRBD2 (5 bases). V shed 2 bases and J shed 10 bases, with 15 bases lying between them. The length of the CDR3 is 14 residues.

This clonotype was seen many times. V gene TRBV7-8 combines with J gene TRBJ2-7; D is uncertain. Trimming shortened V by 0 bases and J by 0 bases, and 9 bases separated the two germline ends. This CDR3 has 15 amino acids. Germline V gene sequence: CDR1 SGHVS, CDR2 FQNEAQ. The CDR3, as DNA: TGTGCCAGCAGCTTAGCGGGCAGCAGCTCCTACGAGCAGTACTTC. Encoded protein: CASSLAGSSSYEQYF.

As to this clonotype: It may be a read error: a sequence one base away is much more abundant. Without the conserved terminal phenylalanine or tryptophan, this CDR3 likely stems from a read error. The rearrangement uses TRBV7-2 and TRBJ2-1; 10 nucleotides line up with TRBD2. V shed 6 bases and J 8 bases; nucleotides not matched to a gene: 10. CDR3 length: 15 amino acids. Germline V CDR1 and CDR2: SGHTA, FQGNSA. The CDR3 nucleotides are TGTGCCAGCAGACCCCCGGGACTAGCGAGCGATGAGCAGTTCCTC. It codes for CASRPPGLASDEQFL.

This clonotype appeared a few times. The chain employs TRBV28 and TRBJ2-3; D is perhaps TRBD2 (6 bases). V dropped 8 bases and J dropped 3 bases, with 12 bases sitting between them. In germline, CDR1 is MDHEN, CDR2 SYDVKM. The CDR3 extends over 13 amino acids. The CDR3 sequence is CASLRRDTDTQYF. CDR3 DNA: TGTGCCAGCCTTAGGAGGGATACAGATACGCAGTATTTT.

This clonotype was counted ten times or more. One end of the junction fails to match germline, which may point to a read error. CDR3 residues: CASSLALAGGTNAGELFF. CDR3 DNA: TGTGCCAGCAGCTTAGCGCTTGCGGGAGGAACGAACGCCGGGGAGCTGTTTTTT. The chain joins TRBV7-2 to TRBJ2-2, with 8 bases aligning to TRBD2. The germline V gene encodes CDR1 SGHTA and CDR2 FQGNSA. This CDR3 is built from 18 residues.

There are many counts of this clonotype. The chain recombines TRBV7-2 with TRBJ2-3; 10 positions agree with TRBD2. The germline V gene has CDR1 SGHTA and CDR2 FQGNSA. CDR3 length equals 14 residues. V lost 5 bases and J lost 6; bases outside the gene matches: 5. CDR3 sequence reads: CASSPSSGSDTQYF. The CDR3 nucleotides are TGTGCCAGCAGCCCCTCTAGCGGGAGTGATACGCAGTATTTT.

In this sample, this clonotype turned up many times. The chain is built from TRBV12-3 or TRBV12-4 and TRBJ1-4; perhaps TRBD1 as D (5 bases). V lost 6 bases and J 8 bases, leaving 13 bases between the germline ends. This CDR3 has 13 amino acids. The CDR3 reads CASSLSGIEKLFF. The CDR3 nucleotides are TGTGCCAGCAGCCTCTCAGGGATCGAAAAACTGTTTTTT.

This clonotype has a count of ten or more. V and J are TRBV7-8 and TRBJ2-7, with D tentatively TRBD2 (5 bases). V was pared by 5 bases and J by 6 bases, with 14 bases between. Germline CDR1 reads SGHVS; CDR2 reads FQNEAQ. The CDR3 consists of 13 residues. CDR3 region: CASSLSELSEQYV. DNA of the CDR3: TGTGCCAGCAGCCTTAGCGAGCTTAGCGAGCAGTACGTC.

At least ten counts were recorded for this clonotype. The CDR3 here is CASSPSAYEQYF. CDR3 coding DNA: TGTGCCAGCAGCCCTAGCGCGTACGAGCAGTACTTC. J is TRBJ2-7 and V is TRBV7-2; D may be TRBD2 (6 bases). Trimming stripped 5 bases from V and 4 bases from J, with 9 bases between. Germline V gene lookup returns CDR1 SGHTA and CDR2 FQGNSA. This CDR3 has 12 residues.

The sample holds one count of this clonotype. This chain uses TRBV18 with TRBJ2-5; 10 bases match TRBD1. The CDR3 runs to 17 residues. Germline lookup yields CDR1 KGHSH and CDR2 LQKENI. Losses at the gene ends were 3 bases for V and 5 bases for J; bases not matched to a gene: 12. CDR3 coding DNA: TGTGCCAGCTCACCTCCCCCCGGGACAGGGGATTGGGAGACCCAGTACTTC. Amino acids: CASSPPPGTGDWETQYF.

This clonotype has ten or more counts. The rearrangement links TRBV7-2 to TRBJ1-2, with D maybe TRBD1 (5 bases). Trimming pared 4 bases from V and 3 bases from J, leaving 12 bases between. Looked up from germline, CDR1 is SGHTA and CDR2 is FQGNSA. This CDR3 has 14 amino acids. The CDR3 sequence: CASSWAGADYGYTF. As DNA, the CDR3 is TGTGCCAGCAGCTGGGCCGGGGCGGACTATGGCTACACCTTC.

This clonotype was observed a handful of times. The genes are TRBV7-2 and TRBJ2-7; 10 bases fit TRBD1. The CDR3 spans 16 residues. V lost 4 bases to trimming and J lost 3 bases; unmatched junction nucleotides: 9. Germline CDR1 SGHTA, CDR2 FQGNSA. The CDR3 nucleotides read TGTGCCAGCAGCTCCACAGGGGGACAGGGGTTCTACGAGCAGTACTTC. It encodes CASSSTGGQGFYEQYF.

The gene calls are TRBV14 and TRBJ1-2; D remains ambiguous. This CDR3 has 15 residues. The germline CDR1 and CDR2 sequences are SGHDN and FVKESK. Deletions cut 4 bases from V and 2 bases from J, with 14 bases between. The CDR3 here is CASSPVRRANYGYTF. CDR3 bases: TGTGCCAGCAGCCCAGTGCGACGGGCAAACTATGGCTACACCTTC.

The J gene is TRBJ2-3, the V gene TRBV7-4, with D possibly being TRBD1 (6 bases). The CDR3 totals 15 residues. The ends were cut back, 5 bases at V and 2 bases at J, with 14 bases in the middle. Germline lookup yields CDR1 SGHVT and CDR2 SQSDAQ. The CDR3 region has the DNA TGTGCCAGCAGCACCATCAGGGGCCACACAGATACGCAGTATTTT. It is translated as CASSTIRGHTDTQYF.

This clonotype was seen a few times. The V gene is TRBV11-2, the J gene TRBJ2-3; TRBD1 aligns across 9 bases. CDR3 length: 15 amino acids. Trimming at V came to 4 bases and at J to 4 bases, leaving 6 bases not matched to a gene. Germline CDR1 SGHAT, CDR2 FQNNGV. CDR3 residues: CASSYTGGIADTQYF. CDR3 sequence (DNA): TGTGCCAGCAGCTATACAGGGGGCATCGCAGATACGCAGTATTTT.

This clonotype came up a few times. This sequence joins TRBV29-1 and TRBJ2-1; D might be TRBD2 (6 bases). The CDR3 loop spans 11 amino acids. V gave up 3 bases and J gave up 7 bases, with 7 bases separating them. The germline V gene encodes CDR1 SQVTM and CDR2 ANQGSEA. This CDR3 reads CSVDGTNEQFF. CDR3 DNA: TGCAGCGTTGACGGGACTAATGAGCAGTTCTTC.